What follows is one T cell receptor (beta chain) and its context. The antigen is unknown. The CDR3 spans 16 residues. Germline assignment: CDR1 SGHRS and CDR2 YFSETQ. J was trimmed by 2 bases and V by 2 bases; bases with no gene match: 8. A multiplex PCR was run with 60 Vbeta primers and 13 Jbeta primers. This table comes from immunoSEQ multiplex PCR, and its TCRdb copy is limited to in-frame clones, with some not included. The sample has 200,000 or so clones, about 90% seen once; the top ten hold about 0.23%. The sample belongs to a study of cytomegalovirus exposure and HLA in healthy donors. Study outcomes and limitations: What a later analysis reportedly showed was that an Asian-associated ancestry cluster had fewer N-insertions than the approximately 700-donor mean. The study put some 150 TCR beta chains on its list as cytomegalovirus-associated. Among CMV-associated TCR beta chains, most appeared HLA-restricted in a later analysis. Earlier results showed most TCR beta V segments being productive about 90% or about 30% of the time.

The sequence derives from a girl under three years old in good health and CMV-seronegative. The chain is built from TRBV5-1 and TRBJ2-7; 9 bases map to TRBD2. The sample taken for sequencing was PBMCs. CDR3 in amino acids: CASSFSTSGYTYEQYF. CDR3 DNA: TGCGCCAGCAGCTTCTCGACTAGCGGTTATACCTACGAGCAGTACTTC.